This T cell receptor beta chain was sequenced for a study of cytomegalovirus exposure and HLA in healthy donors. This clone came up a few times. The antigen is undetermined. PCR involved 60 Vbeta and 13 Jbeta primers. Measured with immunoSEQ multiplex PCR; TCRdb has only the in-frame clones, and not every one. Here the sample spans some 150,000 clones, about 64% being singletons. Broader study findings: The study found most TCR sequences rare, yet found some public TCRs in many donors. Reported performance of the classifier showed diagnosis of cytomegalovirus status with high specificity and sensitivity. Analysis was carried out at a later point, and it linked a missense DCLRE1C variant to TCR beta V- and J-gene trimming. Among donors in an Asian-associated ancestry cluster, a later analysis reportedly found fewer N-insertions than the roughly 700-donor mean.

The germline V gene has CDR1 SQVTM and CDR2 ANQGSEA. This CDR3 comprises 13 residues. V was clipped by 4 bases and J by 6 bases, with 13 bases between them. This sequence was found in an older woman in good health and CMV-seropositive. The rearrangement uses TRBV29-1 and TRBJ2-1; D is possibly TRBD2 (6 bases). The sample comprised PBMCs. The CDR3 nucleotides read TGCAGCGTTGGGAGGGAGGTCGGCAATGAGCAGTTCTTC. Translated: CSVGREVGNEQFF.